This is a list of T cell receptor beta chains from one sample in a study of blood T cell repertoires in COVID-19. Only in-frame clones appear in the TCRdb table, and some are missing; sequencing was by immunoSEQ multiplex PCR. The sample lists 65,000 to 90,000 clones; roughly 90% were seen once. The sequenced material came from peripheral blood. The receptor source for this set is a woman aged 45 to 65 with active or convalescent COVID-19. The CDR3 runs from the conserved cysteine through the conserved F or W. A D gene is named only where the DNA matches it firmly. Clone size is shown for a subset of rows, as once, few, many or a class of expanded clone.

TRBJ2-2,TRBV6-2/TRBV6-3,.,.,CASSLNTGELFF,TGTGCCAGCAGTCTAAACACCGGGGAGCTGTTTTTT
TRBJ1-5,TRBV10-2,TRBD1,.,CASRGQGSQPQHF,TGCGCCAGCAGGGGACAGGGGAGTCAGCCCCAGCATTTT
TRBJ1-2,TRBV29-1,.,.,CSVVGGSNYGYTF,TGCAGCGTTGTCGGGGGGAGTAACTATGGCTACACCTTC
TRBJ1-5,TRBV24-1,.,few,CATIFTANQPQHF,TGTGCCACCATTTTCACAGCCAATCAGCCCCAGCATTTT
TRBJ2-7,TRBV6-2/TRBV6-3,.,.,CASSYSQGSYEQYF,TGTGCCAGCAGTTACTCCCAGGGCTCCTACGAGCAGTACTTC
TRBJ1-1,TRBV6-5,TRBD1,.,CASSTTGTVMPQAFF,TGTGCCAGCAGCACGACCGGGACAGTGATGCCTCAAGCTTTCTTT
TRBJ2-7,TRBV5-1,.,once,CASSSSGYEQYF,TGCGCCAGCAGCTCCTCCGGGTACGAGCAGTACTTC
TRBJ1-2,TRBV6-5,TRBD1,few,CASSRTGHGYTF,TGTGCCAGCAGTCGGACAGGCCATGGCTACACCTTC
TRBJ1-2,TRBV19,TRBD1,.,CASTDRANYGYTF,TGTGCCAGTACAGACAGGGCTAACTATGGCTACACCTTC
TRBJ1-3,TRBV13,.,.,CASSFEGGSGNTIYF,TGTGCCAGCAGCTTTGAAGGGGGCTCTGGAAACACCATATATTTT
TRBJ2-5,TRBV9,.,.,CASSLRGLEETQYF,TGTGCCAGCAGCCTCCGGGGACTGGAAGAGACCCAGTACTTC
TRBJ1-2,TRBV19,.,.,CASTQGFNYGYTF,TGTGCCAGTACGCAGGGCTTTAACTATGGCTACACCTTC
TRBJ2-3,TRBV18,TRBD2,.,CASSGGWTSGGEDTQYF,TGTGCCAGCTCAGGCGGCTGGACTAGCGGGGGTGAGGATACGCAGTATTTT
TRBJ1-2,TRBV9,.,.,CASSVGGRTGYTF,TGTGCCAGCAGCGTAGGAGGCCGTACAGGCTACACCTTC
TRBJ1-6,TRBV19,TRBD1,.,CASNDRGGSPLHF,TGTGCCAGTAATGACAGGGGAGGATCACCCCTCCACTTT
TRBJ1-4,TRBV5-1,.,.,CASSFPDNEKLFF,TGCGCCAGCAGCTTTCCAGATAATGAAAAACTGTTTTTT
TRBJ2-5,TRBV10-1,.,.,CASSALDRNQETQYF,TGCGCCAGCAGTGCACTAGACCGAAACCAAGAGACCCAGTACTTC
TRBJ1-4,TRBV9,.,many,CASSPTGGSEKLFF,TGTGCCAGCAGCCCGACGGGGGGCTCTGAAAAACTGTTTTTT
TRBJ2-2,TRBV5-8,.,.,CASSSPRPNTGELFF,TGTGCCAGCAGCTCACCCAGGCCGAACACCGGGGAGCTGTTTTTT
TRBJ2-1,TRBV7-9,TRBD1,.,CASSLNRGNEQFF,TGTGCCAGCAGCTTAAACAGGGGCAATGAGCAGTTCTTC
TRBJ1-5,TRBV19,.,.,CASSIEGGQPQHF,TGTGCCAGTAGTATAGAAGGAGGTCAGCCCCAGCATTTT
TRBJ2-2,TRBV5-4,.,.,CASSNPTGTGELFF,TGTGCCAGCAGCAACCCTACAGGGACCGGGGAGCTGTTTTTT
TRBJ2-7,TRBV5-1,.,.,CASSLDGGPPYEQYF,TGCGCCAGCAGCTTGGATGGAGGGCCGCCCTACGAGCAGTACTTC
TRBJ1-2,TRBV5-1,.,.,CASSPMGGQTYYGYTF,TGCGCCAGCAGCCCTATGGGGGGGCAGACCTACTATGGCTACACCTTC
TRBJ2-3,TRBV19,.,.,CASSIILWGTPSTDTQYF,TGTGCCAGTAGTATCATTCTATGGGGGACTCCCAGCACAGATACGCAGTATTTT
TRBJ2-1,TRBV29-1,TRBD2,.,CSADTSGGSSYNEQFF,TGCAGCGCTGACACTAGCGGGGGGAGCTCCTACAATGAGCAGTTCTTC
TRBJ1-2,TRBV9,.,.,CASSLTQGSGYTF,TGTGCCAGCAGCCTAACACAGGGCTCTGGCTACACCTTC
TRBJ1-5,TRBV5-5,.,.,CASSLLGQPQHF,TGTGCCAGCAGCTTGTTGGGCCAGCCCCAGCATTTT
TRBJ1-1,TRBV5-1,TRBD1,.,CASSRLGQGTSTEAFF,TGCGCCAGCAGCAGACTCGGACAGGGAACGAGTACTGAAGCTTTCTTT
TRBJ2-3,TRBV6-4,TRBD2,.,CASSRTSGGASDTQYF,TGTGCCAGCAGCCGTACTAGCGGGGGGGCTTCAGATACGCAGTATTTT
TRBJ2-1,TRBV19,.,.,CASLSATYNEQFF,TGTGCCAGTCTCTCAGCGACCTACAATGAGCAGTTCTTC
TRBJ2-7,TRBV18,TRBD1,.,CASSPLRGQGGRYEQYF,TGTGCCAGCTCACCACTAAGAGGACAGGGGGGTAGGTACGAGCAGTACTTC
TRBJ2-3,TRBV3-1/TRBV3-2,.,.,CASSQVSGTDTQYF,TGTGCCAGCAGCCAAGTGAGCGGGACAGATACGCAGTATTTT
TRBJ2-5,TRBV5-1,.,.,CASSLAGETQYF,TGCGCCAGCAGCTTGGCAGGGGAGACCCAGTACTTC
TRBJ1-1,TRBV10-3,TRBD1,.,CAISVRTGMHTEAFF,TGTGCCATCAGTGTGAGGACAGGGATGCACACTGAAGCTTTCTTT
TRBJ2-7,TRBV7-2,.,.,CASSLEVPRGRNEQYF,TGTGCCAGCAGCTTAGAGGTCCCGCGGGGGCGTAATGAGCAGTACTTC
TRBJ2-7,TRBV27,TRBD1,few,CASSLFGQGSYEQYF,TGTGCCAGCAGTTTATTCGGACAGGGGTCCTACGAGCAGTACTTC
TRBJ2-3,TRBV9,TRBD2,.,CASSVGAGDYTDTQYF,TGTGCCAGCAGCGTAGGAGCGGGGGATTACACAGATACGCAGTATTTT
TRBJ2-7,TRBV5-4,TRBD1,once,CASSRMDRVRYEQYF,TGTGCCAGCAGCCGGATGGACAGGGTTCGCTACGAGCAGTACTTC
TRBJ2-2,TRBV9,.,.,CASSVAASPGELFF,TGTGCCAGCAGCGTAGCCGCGAGTCCCGGGGAGCTGTTTTTT
TRBJ2-5,TRBV7-8,TRBD1,once,CASRLVGGTGGRETQYF,TGTGCCAGCAGACTAGTAGGAGGTACAGGGGGTCGGGAGACCCAGTACTTC